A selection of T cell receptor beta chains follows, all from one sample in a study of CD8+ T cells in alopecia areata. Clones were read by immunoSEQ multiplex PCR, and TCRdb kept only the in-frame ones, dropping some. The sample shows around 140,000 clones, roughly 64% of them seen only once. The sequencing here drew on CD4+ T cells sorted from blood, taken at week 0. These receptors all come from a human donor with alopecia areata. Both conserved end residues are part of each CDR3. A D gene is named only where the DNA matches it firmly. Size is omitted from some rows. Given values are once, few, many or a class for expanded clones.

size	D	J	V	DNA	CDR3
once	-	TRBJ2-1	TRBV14	TGTGCCAGCAGCGCCACTAACGGCAATGAGCAGTTCTTC	CASSATNGNEQFF
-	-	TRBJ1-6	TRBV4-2	TGTGCCAGCAGCCAAGATCGTCAACAGAATTCACCCCTCCACTTT	CASSQDRQQNSPLHF
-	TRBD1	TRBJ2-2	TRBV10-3	TGTGCCATCAGTGACCCGGGACAGGGGTTTAGCGGGGAGCTGTTTTTT	CAISDPGQGFSGELFF
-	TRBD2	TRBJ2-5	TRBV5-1	TGCGCCAGCAGCTTGGCCGGGGGGCAAGAGACCCAGTACTTC	CASSLAGGQETQYF
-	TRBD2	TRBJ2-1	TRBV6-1	TGTGCCAGCGGGCTAGCGGGGGGTTACAATGAGCAGTTCTTC	CASGLAGGYNEQFF
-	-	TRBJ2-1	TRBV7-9	TGTGCCAGCAGCCCGCCCAGTCGGTGGAATGAGCAGTTCTTC	CASSPPSRWNEQFF
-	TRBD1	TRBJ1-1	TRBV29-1	TGCAGCGCACAGGGGAGTTGGGAAGCTTTCTTT	CSAQGSWEAFF
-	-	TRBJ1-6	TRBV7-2	TGTGCCAGCGGCGGAATGTATAATTCACCCCTCCACTTT	CASGGMYNSPLHF
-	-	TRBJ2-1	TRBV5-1	TGCGCCAGCAGCTTCGTGGCAGGGGTGGTGAATGAGCAGTTCTTC	CASSFVAGVVNEQFF
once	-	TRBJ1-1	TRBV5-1	TGCGCCAGCAGCTTGGAAACTGTGAGCGGAGCTTTCTTT	CASSLETVSGAFF
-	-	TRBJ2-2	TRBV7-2	TGTGCCAGCAGCTTAGATAAGGACCGTCGGGAGCTGTTTTTT	CASSLDKDRRELFF
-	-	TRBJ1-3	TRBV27	TGTGCCAGCAGAGCCTCAGGAGGAAACACCATATATTTT	CASRASGGNTIYF
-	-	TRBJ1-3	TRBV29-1	TGCAGCGTCACCCCCAGGGACTCTGGAAACACCATATATTTT	CSVTPRDSGNTIYF
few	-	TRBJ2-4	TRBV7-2	TGTGCCAGCAGCTTAGTCTGGGCCAATCCGAACATTCAGTACTTC	CASSLVWANPNIQYF
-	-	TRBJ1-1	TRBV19	TGTGCCAGTAGTATCTCCCCGGGGGCAGACACTGAAGCTTTCTTT	CASSISPGADTEAFF
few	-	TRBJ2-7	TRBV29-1	TGCAGCGTTGAAACGAGGTTTACCTACGAGCAGTACTTC	CSVETRFTYEQYF